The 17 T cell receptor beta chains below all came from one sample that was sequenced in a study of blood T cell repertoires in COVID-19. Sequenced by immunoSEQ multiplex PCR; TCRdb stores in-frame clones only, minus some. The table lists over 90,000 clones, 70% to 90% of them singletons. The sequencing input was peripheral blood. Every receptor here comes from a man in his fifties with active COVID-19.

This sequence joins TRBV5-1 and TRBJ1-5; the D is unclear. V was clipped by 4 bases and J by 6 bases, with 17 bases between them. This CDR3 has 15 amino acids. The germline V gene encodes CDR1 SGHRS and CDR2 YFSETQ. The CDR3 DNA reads TGCGCCAGCAGCCCAACTGGAGGGTATAGTCAGCCCCAGCATTTT. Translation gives CASSPTGGYSQPQHF.

CDR3 in amino acids: CASSPRTGRDSNSPLHF. CDR3 in DNA: TGTGCCAGCAGCCCCCGGACAGGGCGGGATAGTAATTCACCCCTCCACTTT. This chain uses TRBV7-2 with TRBJ1-6; 8 positions match TRBD1. Unmatched junction bases numbered 12, after V lost 5 bases and J lost 6 bases. This CDR3 is 17 amino acids long. The germline gives CDR1 SGHTA, CDR2 FQGNSA. The whole variable domain, filled in from reference TRBV7-2 and TRBJ1-6, reads GAGVSQSPSNKVTEKGKDVELRCDPISGHTALYWYRQSLGQGLEFLIYFQGNSAPDKSGLPSDRFSAERTGGSVSTLTIQRTQQEDSAVYLCASSPRTGRDSNSPLHFGNGTRLTVT.

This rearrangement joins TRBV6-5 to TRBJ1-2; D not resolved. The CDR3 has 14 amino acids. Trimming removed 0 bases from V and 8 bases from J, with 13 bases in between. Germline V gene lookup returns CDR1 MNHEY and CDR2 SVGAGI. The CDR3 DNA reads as TGTGCCAGCAGTTACTCGATGTCCGGAGGAGGCTACACCTTC. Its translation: CASSYSMSGGGYTF.

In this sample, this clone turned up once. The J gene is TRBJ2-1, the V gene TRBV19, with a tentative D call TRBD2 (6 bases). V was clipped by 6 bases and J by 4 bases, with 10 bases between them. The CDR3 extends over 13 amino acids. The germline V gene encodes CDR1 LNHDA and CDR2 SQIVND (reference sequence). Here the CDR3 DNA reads TGTGCCAGTAGCTCGGGAGCATACAATGAGCAGTTCTTC. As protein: CASSSGAYNEQFF.

CDR3 coding DNA: TGCGCCAGCAGCCATAGACTAAGCTCCTACGAGCAGTACTTC. Its translation: CASSHRLSSYEQYF. The V and J genes are TRBV4-1 and TRBJ2-7, with D perhaps matching TRBD2 (5 bases). The CDR3 is made up of 14 amino acids. Germline V gene lookup returns CDR1 MGHRA and CDR2 YSYEKL. Between the trimmed V and J ends, which lost 3 bases and 0 bases, there was a span of 9 bases.

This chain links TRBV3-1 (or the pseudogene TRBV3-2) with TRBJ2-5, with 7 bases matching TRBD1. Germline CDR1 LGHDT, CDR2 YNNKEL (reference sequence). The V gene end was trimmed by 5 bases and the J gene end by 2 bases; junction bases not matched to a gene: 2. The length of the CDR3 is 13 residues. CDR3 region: CASSSDRQETQYF. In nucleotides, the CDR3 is TGTGCCAGCAGCTCGGACAGGCAAGAGACCCAGTACTTC.

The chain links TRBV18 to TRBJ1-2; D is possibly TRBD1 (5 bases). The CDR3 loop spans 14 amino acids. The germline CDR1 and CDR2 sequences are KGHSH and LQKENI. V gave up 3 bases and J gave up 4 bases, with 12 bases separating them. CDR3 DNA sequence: TGTGCCAGCTCACCGGAGACAGCTTCCTATGGCTACACCTTC. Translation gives CASSPETASYGYTF.

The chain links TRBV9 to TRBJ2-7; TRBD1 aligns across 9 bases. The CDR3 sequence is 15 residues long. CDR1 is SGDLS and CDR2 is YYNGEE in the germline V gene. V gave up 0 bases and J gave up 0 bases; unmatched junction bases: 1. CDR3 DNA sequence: TGTGCCAGCAGCGTAGGGGGACAGGGCTCCTACGAGCAGTACTTC. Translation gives CASSVGGQGSYEQYF.

In nucleotides, the CDR3 is TGTGCCAGCAGCTTAATTAGTGGTAATGAAAAACTGTTTTTT. Its translation is CASSLISGNEKLFF. This chain joins TRBV7-2 and TRBJ1-4; D is uncertain. The germline V gene encodes CDR1 SGHTA and CDR2 FQGNSA. The CDR3 loop spans 14 amino acids. Trimming cost V 2 bases and J 4 bases, with 8 bases left between them.

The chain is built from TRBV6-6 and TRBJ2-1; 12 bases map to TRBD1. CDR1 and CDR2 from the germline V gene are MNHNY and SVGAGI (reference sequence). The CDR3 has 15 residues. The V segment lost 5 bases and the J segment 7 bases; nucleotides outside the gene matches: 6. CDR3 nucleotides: TGTGCCAGCAGTCGATCGGGACAGGGGGCGAATGAGCAGTTCTTC. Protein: CASSRSGQGANEQFF.

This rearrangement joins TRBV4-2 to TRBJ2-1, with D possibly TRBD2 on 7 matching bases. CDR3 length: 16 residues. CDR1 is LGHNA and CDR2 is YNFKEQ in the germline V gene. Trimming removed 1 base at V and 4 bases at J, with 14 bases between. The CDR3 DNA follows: TGTGCCAGCAGCCAAGTTTTAGGGGGGGTTTACAATGAGCAGTTCTTC. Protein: CASSQVLGGVYNEQFF.

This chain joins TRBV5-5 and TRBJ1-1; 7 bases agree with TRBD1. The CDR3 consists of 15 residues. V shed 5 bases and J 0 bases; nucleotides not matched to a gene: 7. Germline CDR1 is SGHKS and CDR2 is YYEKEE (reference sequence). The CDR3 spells CASRDPGQMNTEAFF. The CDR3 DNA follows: TGTGCCAGCAGGGACCCGGGACAGATGAACACTGAAGCTTTCTTT.

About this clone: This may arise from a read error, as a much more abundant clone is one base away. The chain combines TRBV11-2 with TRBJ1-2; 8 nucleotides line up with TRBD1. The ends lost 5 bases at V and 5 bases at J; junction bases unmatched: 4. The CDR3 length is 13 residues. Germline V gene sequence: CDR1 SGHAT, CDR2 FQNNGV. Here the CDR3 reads CASSPDRDYGYTF. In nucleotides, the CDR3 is TGTGCCAGCAGCCCGGACAGGGATTATGGCTACACCTTC.

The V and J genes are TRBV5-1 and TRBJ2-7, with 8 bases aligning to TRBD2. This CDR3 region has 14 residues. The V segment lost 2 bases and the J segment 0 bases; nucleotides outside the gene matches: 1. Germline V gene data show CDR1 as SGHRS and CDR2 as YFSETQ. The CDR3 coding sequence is TGCGCCAGCAGCTTCGGGGGGGTCTCCTACGAGCAGTACTTC. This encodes CASSFGGVSYEQYF.

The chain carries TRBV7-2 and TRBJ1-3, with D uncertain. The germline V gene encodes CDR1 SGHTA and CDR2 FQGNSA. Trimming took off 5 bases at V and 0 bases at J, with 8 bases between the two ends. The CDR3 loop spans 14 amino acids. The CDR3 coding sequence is TGTGCCAGCAGCCGTCAGTCCTCTGGAAACACCATATATTTT. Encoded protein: CASSRQSSGNTIYF.

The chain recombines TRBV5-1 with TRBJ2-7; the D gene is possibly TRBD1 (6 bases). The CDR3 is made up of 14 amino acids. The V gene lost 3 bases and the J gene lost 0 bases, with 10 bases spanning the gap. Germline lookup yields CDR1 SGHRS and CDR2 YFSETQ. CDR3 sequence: CASSSDSSSYEQYF. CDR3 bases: TGCGCCAGCAGCTCGGACAGTAGCTCCTACGAGCAGTACTTC.

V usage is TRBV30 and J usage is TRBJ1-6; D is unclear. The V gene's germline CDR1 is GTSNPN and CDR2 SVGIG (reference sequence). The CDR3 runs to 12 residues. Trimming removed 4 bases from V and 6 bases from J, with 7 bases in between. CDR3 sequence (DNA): TGTGCCTGGAAGGCGGGTAATTCACCCCTCCACTTT. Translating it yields CAWKAGNSPLHF.